Below are 28 T cell receptor beta chains sequenced from a single sample in a study of T cells after yellow fever vaccination. TCRdb re-called the 5' RACE reads through MiXCR, storing one row per CDR3 protein. Among a few hundred thousand distinct CDR3 sequences listed, around 4.9% were seen once. Sequencing used CD4+ T cells sorted from PBMCs, obtained on the day of the yellow fever booster vaccination. The receptors were gathered from a man between 18 and 29 years old who received the YFV17D yellow fever vaccine.

The V and J genes are TRBV2 and TRBJ1-1; D is uncertain. The CDR3 spans 13 residues. The V end lost 9 bases, the J end lost 3 bases, and 14 bases lay between the germline ends. Germline V lookup: CDR1 SNHLY, CDR2 FYNNEI. The CDR3 reads CASRPIEDTEAFF. The CDR3 region has the DNA TGTGCCAGTCGACCGATAGAAGACACTGAAGCTTTCTTT.

Only a few counts were recorded for this clonotype. V gene TRBV5-4 combines with J gene TRBJ2-3, with 11 bases aligning to TRBD2. Germline assignment: CDR1 SGHNT and CDR2 YYREEE (reference sequence). The CDR3 runs to 15 residues. Unmatched junction bases numbered 1, after V lost 0 bases and J lost 4 bases. The CDR3 DNA sequence: TGTGCCAGCAGCTTGGCTAGCGGGGGGCCAGATACGCAGTATTTT. Residues: CASSLASGGPDTQYF.

This clonotype was seen more than once but under ten times. V usage is TRBV20-1 and J usage is TRBJ1-2; a weak D match, TRBD1 (5 bases). CDR1 and CDR2 (germline): DFQATT, SNEGSKA (reference sequence). V lost 5 bases to trimming and J lost 0 bases, with 13 bases between them. This CDR3 comprises 14 residues. CDR3 sequence: CSASKTATNYGYTF. The DNA of the CDR3 is TGCAGTGCTTCGAAGACAGCTACTAACTATGGCTACACCTTC.

This chain connects TRBV29-1 to TRBJ1-2; 7 bases are a match to TRBD1. With 6 bases clipped from V and 8 bases from J, the junction kept 15 bases outside the gene matches. Per the germline V gene, CDR1 is SQVTM and CDR2 is ANQGSEA. The CDR3 contains 14 residues. The CDR3 DNA is TGCAGCGTGGGCCGACAGGGAACAGGCGAGGGCTACACCTTC. Translation gives CSVGRQGTGEGYTF. The complete variable domain, with remaining parts taken from reference TRBV29-1 and TRBJ1-2, reads SAVISQKPSRDICQRGTSLTIQCQVDSQVTMMFWYRQQPGQSLTLIATANQGSEATYESGFVIDKFPISRPNLTFSTLTVSNMSPEDSSIYLCSVGRQGTGEGYTFGSGTRLTVV.

This clonotype was picked up a small number of times. V usage is TRBV7-3 and J usage is TRBJ2-3; the D gene is possibly TRBD2 (5 bases). From germline, CDR1 is SGHTA and CDR2 FQGTGA. Deletions cut 4 bases from V and 2 bases from J, with 13 bases between. CDR3 length: 15 amino acids. The CDR3 DNA is TGTGCCAGCAGCTCAACCGGGATCCTCACAGATACGCAGTATTTT. This codes for CASSSTGILTDTQYF.

The chain combines TRBV24-1 with TRBJ1-2; D possibly corresponds to TRBD1 (5 bases). CDR1 is KGHDR, CDR2 SFDVKD, per germline. The CDR3 consists of 14 residues. Between the trimmed V and J ends, which lost 4 bases and 7 bases, there was a span of 15 bases. The CDR3 nucleotides are TGTGCCACCAGTGACTCAGATCCAGGGAGTGGCTACACCTTC. Translation gives CATSDSDPGSGYTF.

Note on this clonotype: A junction boundary mismatches the germline segment, possibly from a read error. The CDR3 sequence: CASSTGTSGGQEAQYF. In DNA, the CDR3 is TGTGCCAGCAGCACCGGGACTAGCGGGGGTCAAGAGGCCCAGTACTTC. The rearrangement uses TRBV5-8 and TRBJ2-5; 14 positions agree with TRBD2. Germline CDR1 reads SGHTS; CDR2 reads YDEGEE. This CDR3 region has 16 residues.

The rearrangement joins TRBV5-1 to TRBJ1-1; D may be TRBD1 (5 bases). The CDR3 contains 14 residues. Trimming shortened V by 3 bases and J by 0 bases, and 9 bases separated the two germline ends. In germline, CDR1 is SGHRS, CDR2 YFSETQ. In DNA, the CDR3 is TGCGCCAGCAGCTCGACAGCCATGAACACTGAAGCTTTCTTT. Protein sequence: CASSSTAMNTEAFF.

The V gene is TRBV7-3, the J gene TRBJ1-1; weak D call: TRBD1 (5 bases). Trimming pared 2 bases from V and 6 bases from J, leaving 10 bases between. The CDR3 is 13 amino acids. Per germline, CDR1 SGHTA and CDR2 FQGTGA. CDR3 bases: TGTGCCAGCAGCTTACGTAGGGACGCTGAAGCTTTCTTT. Its protein is CASSLRRDAEAFF.

At least ten counts were recorded for this clonotype. The chain has TRBV7-2 and TRBJ2-2; D might be TRBD1 (6 bases). CDR1 is SGHTA, CDR2 FQGNSA, per germline. The CDR3 is made up of 13 amino acids. Deletions cut 8 bases from V and 4 bases from J, with 11 bases between. In DNA, the CDR3 is TGTGCCAGCTCCAGGGGTATCACCGGGGAGCTGTTTTTT. Its protein is CASSRGITGELFF.

This clonotype was counted ten times or more. The chain combines TRBV24-1 with TRBJ2-3, with 8 bases identical to TRBD2. V lost 5 bases to trimming and J lost 6 bases; unmatched junction nucleotides: 9. The CDR3 covers 15 residues. The V gene's germline CDR1 is KGHDR and CDR2 SFDVKD. Here the CDR3 DNA reads TGTGCCACCAGTGCCCGCCGCGGCGGGGGGGATACGCAGTATTTT. Translated, it gives CATSARRGGGDTQYF.

This chain uses TRBV11-2 with TRBJ2-1; maybe TRBD2 (6 bases). The CDR3 covers 13 residues. With 8 bases removed from V and 14 bases from J, the gap between germline ends came to 22 bases. CDR1 SGHAT and CDR2 FQNNGV come from the germline V gene. CDR3 amino acids: CASGRPSARVEFF. In nucleotides, the CDR3 is TGTGCCAGCGGACGGCCTAGCGCTCGTGTGGAGTTCTTC.

The rearrangement uses TRBV6-5 and TRBJ1-1; D is unresolved. The CDR3 runs to 16 residues. Trimming took 2 bases from V and 1 from J, leaving 14 bases between them. CDR1 and CDR2 from the germline V gene are MNHEY and SVGAGI. The CDR3 loop is CASSYGYIRSNTEAFF. The CDR3 nucleotides are TGTGCCAGCAGTTACGGATATATAAGGTCGAACACTGAAGCTTTCTTT.

This clonotype was observed at least ten times. The chain employs TRBV12-3 or TRBV12-4 and TRBJ2-2, with D tentatively TRBD2 (5 bases). V was cut by 4 bases and J by 6 bases, with 15 bases left in between. The CDR3 consists of 15 residues. CDR3 bases: TGTGCCAGCAGTTCGTCCGGGGTACCGGCCGGGGAGCTGTTTTTT. Translating it yields CASSSSGVPAGELFF.

This clonotype has a count of ten or more. V is TRBV15 and J is TRBJ2-5, with D unresolved. Germline lookup yields CDR1 LNHNV and CDR2 YYDKDF (reference sequence). The CDR3 runs to 14 residues. Trimming took 0 bases from V and 2 from J, leaving 7 bases between them. CDR3 region: CATSRDQQQETQYF. The CDR3 DNA is TGTGCCACCAGCAGAGACCAGCAACAAGAGACCCAGTACTTC.

The sample holds a few counts of this clonotype. The chain employs TRBV20-1 and TRBJ1-4; maybe TRBD1 (5 bases). This CDR3 has 13 residues. Germline V gives CDR1 DFQATT, CDR2 SNEGSKA (reference sequence). The V end was cut by 0 bases, the J end by 3 bases, with 5 bases between. The CDR3: CSAREGPNEKLFF. DNA of the CDR3: TGCAGTGCTAGAGAGGGGCCTAATGAAAAACTGTTTTTT.

This clonotype has at least ten counts. The chain joins TRBV18 to TRBJ1-6; D gene uncertain. V was clipped by 3 bases and J by 8 bases, with 8 bases between them. Looked up from germline, CDR1 is KGHSH and CDR2 is LQKENI. The CDR3 length is 13 residues. The CDR3 protein is CASSPGLDSPLHF. The CDR3 nucleotides read TGTGCCAGCTCACCCGGGCTAGATTCACCCCTCCACTTT.

This clonotype showed up just a few times. The V and J genes are TRBV5-1 and TRBJ2-1, with D perhaps matching TRBD1 or TRBD2 (5 bases each). Germline V gene data show CDR1 as SGHRS and CDR2 as YFSETQ. This CDR3 comprises 15 residues. V was pared by 2 bases and J by 7 bases, with 16 bases between. The CDR3 spells CASSFRPGPPNEQFF. The CDR3 nucleotides read TGCGCCAGCAGCTTCAGACCGGGACCACCGAATGAGCAGTTCTTC.

The rearrangement uses TRBV6-2 or TRBV6-3 and TRBJ2-5; no clear D gene. CDR1 is MNHEY and CDR2 is SVGEGT in the germline V gene. The CDR3 length is 11 residues. V was cut by 6 bases and J by 9 bases, with 11 bases left in between. The CDR3 DNA reads as TGTGCCAGCAGCAACTCGGTGGCCCAGTACTTC. Translating it yields CASSNSVAQYF.

The chain is built from TRBV4-2 and TRBJ1-1; no clear D. The germline V gene has CDR1 LGHNA and CDR2 YNFKEQ. Between the trimmed V and J ends, which lost 1 base and 8 bases, there was a span of 8 bases. The CDR3 sequence is 12 residues long. The CDR3 DNA follows: TGTGCCAGCAGCCAAGCGGGCAGGGAAGCTTTCTTT. Translating gives CASSQAGREAFF.

The table lists this clonotype with a few counts. V usage is TRBV20-1 and J usage is TRBJ1-2; D possibly corresponds to TRBD1 (5 bases). Per germline, CDR1 DFQATT and CDR2 SNEGSKA (reference sequence). V was trimmed by 5 bases and J by 7 bases, leaving 17 bases between them. CDR3 length: 13 amino acids. CDR3 bases: TGCAGTGCTGCAGTGGGGGGAGGGGTTGGCTACACCTTC. Protein product: CSAAVGGGVGYTF.

This rearrangement joins TRBV6-6 to TRBJ1-5; 8 bases line up with TRBD1. V shed 6 bases and J 2 bases; nucleotides not matched to a gene: 6. The length of the CDR3 is 15 residues. Germline CDR1 MNHNY, CDR2 SVGAGI (reference sequence). CDR3 protein: CASRTGDRGNQPQHF. The CDR3 DNA is TGTGCCAGCAGGACAGGGGATAGAGGCAATCAGCCCCAGCATTTT.

The rearrangement joins TRBV20-1 to TRBJ2-1; the match to TRBD2 covers 7 bases. The CDR3 has 15 residues. Germline V gives CDR1 DFQATT, CDR2 SNEGSKA (reference sequence). V lost 5 bases and J lost 0; bases outside the gene matches: 7. Written as DNA, the CDR3 is TGCAGTGCTTGGGGGGGTTCCAGCTCCTACAATGAGCAGTTCTTC. Amino acid sequence: CSAWGGSSSYNEQFF.

This clonotype was seen at least ten times. The V and J genes are TRBV27 and TRBJ2-5; 11 bases line up with TRBD1. The germline V gene has CDR1 MNHEY and CDR2 SMNVEV (reference sequence). The CDR3 is 13 residues long. V lost 8 bases to trimming and J lost 3 bases; unmatched junction nucleotides: 2. CDR3 DNA: TGTGCCAGCCGGGACAGGGGGGAAGAGACCCAGTACTTC. Translating gives CASRDRGEETQYF.

The chain links TRBV5-1 to TRBJ1-1; D may be TRBD1 (6 bases). Germline values: CDR1 SGHRS, CDR2 YFSETQ. Trimming left V 2 bases short and J 4 bases short, with 12 bases between. The CDR3 extends over 14 amino acids. CDR3 DNA sequence: TGCGCCAGCAGCTTTGGGGGCGGGGGCACTGAAGCTTTCTTT. Amino acid sequence: CASSFGGGGTEAFF.

This clonotype appeared a few times. This chain links TRBV20-1 with TRBJ2-7, with D possibly TRBD1 on 6 matching bases. The CDR3 runs 13 residues. The V and J ends lost 4 bases and 3 bases respectively, with 13 bases between them. Germline lookup yields CDR1 DFQATT and CDR2 SNEGSKA (reference sequence). The CDR3 sequence: CSAIPGALYEQYF. CDR3 DNA sequence: TGCAGTGCTATCCCAGGGGCCCTCTACGAGCAGTACTTC.

The chain is built from TRBV28 and TRBJ1-2; TRBD1 matches at 11 bases. CDR1 MDHEN and CDR2 SYDVKM come from the germline V gene. Trimming at V came to 4 bases and at J to 6 bases, leaving 7 bases not matched to a gene. This CDR3 is 15 amino acids long. CDR3 in DNA: TGTGCCAGCAGTTCCTCCGGGACAGGGGGGGATGGCTACACCTTC. Protein product: CASSSSGTGGDGYTF.

This clonotype was picked up many times. The chain recombines TRBV7-2 with TRBJ2-3; a weak D match, TRBD2 (7 bases). Germline V gene sequence: CDR1 SGHTA, CDR2 FQGNSA. The CDR3 is made up of 16 amino acids. The V end lost 5 bases, the J end lost 0 bases, and 15 bases lay between the germline ends. The DNA for the CDR3 is TGTGCCAGCAGCACCCTGGGGGGGCGAAGCACAGATACGCAGTATTTT. Amino acid sequence: CASSTLGGRSTDTQYF.